The clone carrying this T cell receptor (beta chain) showed up just once. As yet, its antigen is unknown. It was with 60 Vbeta and 13 Jbeta primers that the PCR ran. Using immunoSEQ multiplex PCR, the repertoire was profiled, and TCRdb retains in-frame clones only, with some absent. The sample shows 160,000 or so clones, about 80% of them seen only once. The data are from a study of cytomegalovirus exposure and HLA in healthy donors. About the study: Of several hundred genotyped donors, around 80% grouped in the Caucasian-associated ancestry cluster.

CDR1 is MDHEN, CDR2 SYDVKM, per germline. The CDR3 totals 13 residues. V lost 5 bases to trimming and J lost 9 bases, with 16 bases between them. Findings of the study overall: It was reported that the classifier diagnosed cytomegalovirus status with high specificity and sensitivity in both the original and validation cohorts. Follow-up analysis later connected one missense variant in DCLRE1C with trimming of TCR beta V- and J-genes.

Sequencing used PBMCs. The clonotype was recovered from a woman between 45 and 65 years old in good health and CMV-seronegative. This chain connects TRBV28 to TRBJ1-2; the D is unclear. CDR3 sequence reads: CASSTPEGRSYTF. CDR3 in DNA: TGTGCCAGCAGTACTCCCGAGGGTAGGAGCTACACCTTC.